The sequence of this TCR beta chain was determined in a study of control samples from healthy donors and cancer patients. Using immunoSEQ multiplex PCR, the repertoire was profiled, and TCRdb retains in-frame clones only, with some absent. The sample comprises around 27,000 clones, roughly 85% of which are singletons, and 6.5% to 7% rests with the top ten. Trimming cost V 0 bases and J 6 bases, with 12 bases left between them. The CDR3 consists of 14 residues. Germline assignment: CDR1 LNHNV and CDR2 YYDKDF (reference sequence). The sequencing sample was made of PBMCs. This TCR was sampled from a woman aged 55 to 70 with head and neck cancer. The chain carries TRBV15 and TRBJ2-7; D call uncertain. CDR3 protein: CATSRDRLDGEQYF. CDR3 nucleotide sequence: TGTGCCACCAGCAGAGATAGGTTAGACGGCGAGCAGTACTTC. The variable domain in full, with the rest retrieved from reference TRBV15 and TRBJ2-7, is DAMVIQNPRYQVTQFGKPVTLSCSQTLNHNVMYWYQQKSSQAPKLLFHYYDKDFNNEADTPDNFQSRRPNTSFCFLDIRSPGLGDTAMYLCATSRDRLDGEQYFGPGTRLTVT.